The present T cell receptor (beta chain) was sequenced within a study of T cells after yellow fever vaccination (dated 2019 in TCRdb). A note on the overall study: The SMART-Seq v4 Ultra Low Input RNA kit was used to prepare libraries from fractions with low cell numbers. To follow T-cell clones before and after primary and booster YFV17D yellow fever vaccination, bulk TCR alpha and beta repertoires were sequenced over time. The cohort comprised two healthy male donors, one aged 18 to 29 and one aged 30 to 39 years. Blood was drawn at multiple timepoints before and after primary and secondary immunization, with bulk PBMC replicates and cell subsets isolated. General study outcomes and caveats: Compared with the primary T-cell response, the secondary T-cell response was weaker but faster, peaking on day 5 rather than day 15. After the booster, most of the clones that had expanded following primary vaccination were detected again (just under 97% of CD4 and around 87% of CD8), which suggests that memory was broadly maintained. Because the study included only a couple of donors, the extent to which the findings can be generalized is limited. Computational filtering was needed because FACS-sorted repertoires could contain abundant contaminating clonotypes from the bulk population. A small fraction of clonotypes appeared in both the CD4 and CD8 compartments, likely as a result of convergent recombination.

This clonotype was detected only a few times. The antigen it recognizes is unknown. Per-nucleotide qualities are absent, and no much larger clonotype sits a single base away. As encoded in the germline V gene, CDR1 is SGHRS while CDR2 is YFSETQ. Trimming takes 4 bases off V and 4 bases off J; junction bases not matched to a gene: 13. The CDR3 has 18 amino acids, counting the end cysteine and phenylalanine. Only the CDR3 part of the read is kept: 54 bases, read in frame from the first base. TCR cDNA was synthesized by 5'RACE template switching, which introduced a universal primer site and unique molecular identifiers. cDNA synthesis was primed from both the TCR alpha and TCR beta constant segments. Library amplification involved two PCR steps, and the second step added sample barcodes and sequencing adapters. Sequencing of the libraries was done on either Illumina HiSeq 2500 (2x100 bp) or NovaSeq (2x150 bp). In the source study's methods: MIGEC was used to demultiplex reads and collapse the reads into UMI consensus sequences, and MiXCR was used for V(D)J alignment. Vaccine-responding clonotypes were defined with edgeR using replicate PBMC samples, requiring FDR below 0.01 and a log2 fold change above 5 up to day 15. Each bulk clonotype received a CD4 or CD8 identity based on whether the sequenced CD4 or CD8 repertoire contained that clonotype at higher abundance. TCRdb reprocessed the public reads (quality trimming at Q25 with fastp, clone calling with MiXCR) and kept in-frame beta chains. Duplicate CDR3 protein sequences are folded into a single record with the most common DNA and genes. The V and J calls follow TCRdb's processing rather than the paper's. Counted in this sample were 400,000 to 650,000 distinct CDR3 sequences; less than 25% of them appeared once. The ten largest clones add up to 16% of the sample.

The sample's treatment or condition, from its label and the paper: live attenuated yellow fever vaccine strain. At each blood-draw timepoint, two biological replicates of bulk PBMCs were obtained. PBMCs were isolated from peripheral blood using a standard Ficoll-Paque protocol. RNA was extracted with TriZol from bulk PBMCs, CD4 and CD8 fractions, and dextramer-positive and dextramer-negative fractions. The rearrangement joined TRBV5-1 to TRBJ2-3; 12 nucleotides in the junction match TRBD2. The sequence came from a man aged 18 to 29 who received the YFV17D yellow fever vaccine. The sequences come from PBMCs, collected roughly 20 days after the first yellow fever vaccination. CDR3 protein: CASSGLAGLVGGADTQYF. In nucleotides, the sequence is TGCGCCAGCAGCGGACTAGCGGGGTTGGTTGGAGGCGCAGATACGCAGTATTTT.